This TCR beta chain was obtained from a study of T cells after yellow fever vaccination. Study observations and caveats: A weaker but faster secondary response was observed, peaking on day 5 versus 15. A limited proportion of clonotypes was detected within both the CD4 and CD8 compartments. In post-booster samples, most primary-vaccination clones reappeared (about 95% CD4, approximately 91% CD8).

On this clonotype itself: Its cognate antigen is unknown.

A process of 5'RACE template switching, which added a universal primer site and UMIs, was used to make TCR cDNA. TCRdb independently ran MiXCR on the 5' RACE reads; one entry per CDR3 protein. Counted here are more than 450,000 distinct CDR3 sequences, roughly 22% occurring once; the ten biggest clones make up roughly a sixth. Germline V gives CDR1 LGHNA, CDR2 YSLEER. V was clipped by 0 bases and J by 2 bases; unmatched bases: 4. CDR3 size: 15 residues. This clonotype was obtained from a man between 18 and 35 years old who received the YFV17D yellow fever vaccine. Sequenced here: PBMCs, sampled about 21 days after the first yellow fever vaccination. The chain recombines TRBV4-3 with TRBJ2-7, with TRBD2 matching 7 bases. CDR3 amino acids: CASSQEMGLTYEQYF. CDR3 nucleotide sequence: TGCGCCAGCAGCCAAGAAATGGGACTAACCTACGAGCAGTACTTC.